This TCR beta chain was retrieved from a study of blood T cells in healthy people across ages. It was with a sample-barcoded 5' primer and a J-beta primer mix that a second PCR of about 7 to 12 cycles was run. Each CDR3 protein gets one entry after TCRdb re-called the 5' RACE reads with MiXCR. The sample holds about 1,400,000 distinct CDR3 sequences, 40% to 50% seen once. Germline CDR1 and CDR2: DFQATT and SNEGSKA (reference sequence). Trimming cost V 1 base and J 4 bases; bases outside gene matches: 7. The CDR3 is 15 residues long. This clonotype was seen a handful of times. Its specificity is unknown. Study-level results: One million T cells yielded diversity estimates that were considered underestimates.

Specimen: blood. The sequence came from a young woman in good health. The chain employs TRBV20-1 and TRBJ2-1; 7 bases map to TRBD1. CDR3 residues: CSARAPGQLYNEQFF. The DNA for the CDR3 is TGCAGTGCTAGAGCCCCGGGACAGTTATACAATGAGCAGTTCTTC.